Below are 27 T cell receptor beta chains sequenced from a single sample in a study of CD8 T cells in Susac syndrome. Random hexamers primed reverse transcription of about 0.45 to 1 ug RNA. TCRdb re-derived calls from the immunoSEQ multiplex PCR reads in MiXCR, one entry per CDR3 protein. The sample yields about 150,000 distinct CDR3 sequences, around 96% seen once. The sequenced sample was CD4+ T cells from PBMCs. The origin of the receptors is a human donor with Susac syndrome.

The V and J genes are TRBV2 and TRBJ2-7; no clear D. From germline, CDR1 is SNHLY and CDR2 FYNNEI. Trimming removed 4 bases at V and 0 bases at J, with 13 bases between. The CDR3 totals 15 residues. The CDR3 nucleotides read TGTGCCAGCAGTGGAAAGTGGGCCAGCTCCTACGAGCAGTACTTC. It codes for CASSGKWASSYEQYF.

The chain recombines TRBV9 with TRBJ2-7, with TRBD2 identical over 7 bases. J was trimmed by 1 base and V by 4 bases; bases with no gene match: 5. This CDR3 region has 14 residues. From germline, CDR1 is SGDLS and CDR2 YYNGEE. This chain's CDR3 is CASSIAGESYEQYF. The CDR3 coding sequence is TGTGCCAGCAGCATTGCGGGGGAATCCTACGAGCAGTACTTC.

This sequence joins TRBV9 and TRBJ2-1, with unresolved D. From germline, CDR1 is SGDLS and CDR2 YYNGEE. The CDR3 contains 15 residues. Trimming pared 0 bases from V and 0 bases from J, leaving 7 bases between. This chain's CDR3 is CASSVDGNSYNEQFF. The CDR3 DNA follows: TGTGCCAGCAGCGTAGACGGAAACTCCTACAATGAGCAGTTCTTC. The entire variable domain, with the rest obtained from reference TRBV9 and TRBJ2-1, is as follows: DSGVTQTPKHLITATGQRVTLRCSPRSGDLSVYWYQQSLDQGLQFLIQYYNGEERAKGNILERFSAQQFPDLHSELNLSSLELGDSALYFCASSVDGNSYNEQFFGPGTRLTVL.

This chain uses TRBV15 with TRBJ2-7; 11 positions match TRBD1. CDR1 is LNHNV and CDR2 is YYDKDF in the germline V gene (reference sequence). Trimming cost V 3 bases and J 3 bases; bases outside gene matches: 7. This CDR3 has 16 amino acids. The CDR3 protein is CATSRKVGTGGYEQYF. The CDR3 coding sequence is TGTGCCACCAGCAGGAAAGTGGGGACAGGGGGCTACGAGCAGTACTTC.

This clonotype was counted once. The CDR3 bases are TGTGCCAGCAGCGCATCCCAGGGGGGCAGTACGCAGTATTTT. Amino acids: CASSASQGGSTQYF. The J gene is TRBJ2-3, the V gene TRBV9; weak D call: TRBD1 (7 bases). The V end was cut by 3 bases, the J end by 8 bases, with 16 bases between. The CDR3 is 14 amino acids. CDR1 is SGDLS and CDR2 is YYNGEE in the germline V gene.

The chain joins TRBV15 to TRBJ1-6; D might be TRBD1 (5 bases). This CDR3 is built from 16 residues. Germline CDR1 reads LNHNV; CDR2 reads YYDKDF (reference sequence). V was trimmed by 1 base and J by 9 bases, leaving 16 bases between them. CDR3 sequence reads: CATSRAREESFSPLHF. In nucleotides, the CDR3 is TGTGCCACCAGCAGAGCCAGGGAAGAGAGTTTTTCACCCCTCCACTTT.

The chain has TRBV6-6 and TRBJ2-1, with D perhaps matching TRBD1 (5 bases). The CDR3 extends over 14 amino acids. Per germline, CDR1 MNHNY and CDR2 SVGAGI (reference sequence). The V end was cut by 3 bases, the J end by 5 bases, with 11 bases between. CDR3 loop: CASSYPQENNEQFF. The CDR3 nucleotides read TGTGCCAGCAGTTATCCACAGGAGAACAATGAGCAGTTCTTC.

The chain has TRBV27 and TRBJ1-6, with D tentatively TRBD1 (6 bases). V was trimmed by 8 bases and J by 9 bases, leaving 11 bases between them. The CDR3 spans 12 residues. CDR1 is MNHEY, CDR2 SMNVEV, per germline (reference sequence). The CDR3 spells CASRTVGSPLHF. In nucleotides, the CDR3 is TGTGCCAGCCGGACAGTTGGTTCACCCCTCCACTTT.

This chain connects TRBV5-1 to TRBJ2-3; weak D call: TRBD1 (6 bases). This CDR3 is built from 16 residues. Germline V CDR1 and CDR2: SGHRS, YFSETQ. V dropped 3 bases and J dropped 1 base, with 15 bases sitting between them. CDR3 sequence: CASSSYQGQGTDTQYF. CDR3 sequence (DNA): TGCGCCAGCAGCTCTTATCAGGGGCAGGGCACAGATACGCAGTATTTT.

V and J are TRBV3-1 and TRBJ2-5; D remains ambiguous. The germline V and J ends were trimmed by 6 bases and 5 bases, with 10 bases remaining between them. CDR3 length: 12 residues. Germline CDR1 and CDR2: LGHDT and YNNKEL (reference sequence). The CDR3 spells CASSRSVETQYF. The CDR3, as DNA: TGTGCCAGCAGTCGTTCCGTGGAGACCCAGTACTTC.

V usage is TRBV20-1 and J usage is TRBJ1-6, with D perhaps TRBD1 (6 bases). The CDR3 has 13 residues. Germline values: CDR1 DFQATT, CDR2 SNEGSKA (reference sequence). V was cut by 3 bases and J by 10 bases, with 13 bases left in between. The CDR3, as DNA: TGCAGTGCTAGCCCCAGGGGAGGCTCACCCCTCCACTTT. Its protein product is CSASPRGGSPLHF.

V and J are TRBV29-1 and TRBJ2-4; TRBD1 agrees at 9 bases. Trimming at V came to 6 bases and at J to 1 base, leaving 4 bases not matched to a gene. The CDR3 is made up of 14 amino acids. Germline CDR1 is SQVTM and CDR2 is ANQGSEA. CDR3 loop: CSVRGQGAKNIQYF. The CDR3 DNA sequence: TGCAGCGTCCGCGGACAGGGGGCCAAAAACATTCAGTACTTC.

V gene TRBV29-1 combines with J gene TRBJ2-7; 10 bases line up with TRBD1. CDR1 and CDR2 (germline): SQVTM, ANQGSEA. The CDR3 contains 14 residues. V gave up 4 bases and J gave up 4 bases; unmatched junction bases: 7. CDR3 DNA sequence: TGCAGCGTTGCCGGGACAGGGGAAGGGTACGAGCAGTACTTC. Amino acid sequence: CSVAGTGEGYEQYF.

The rearrangement joins TRBV20-1 to TRBJ1-2; D gene ambiguous. The V gene lost 2 bases and the J gene lost 4 bases, with 11 bases spanning the gap. The CDR3 contains 13 residues. Germline V gene data show CDR1 as DFQATT and CDR2 as SNEGSKA (reference sequence). The CDR3 protein is CSARLLGSYGYTF. In DNA form, the CDR3 reads TGCAGTGCTAGACTTCTCGGATCCTATGGCTACACCTTC.

This clonotype was found once. V is TRBV7-2 and J is TRBJ2-7; no clear D. Between the trimmed V and J ends, which lost 3 bases and 4 bases, there was a span of 7 bases. The CDR3 consists of 12 residues. Germline loops: CDR1 SGHTA, CDR2 FQGNSA. In DNA form, the CDR3 reads TGTGCCAGCAGCTTGGATGCTTACGAGCAGTACTTC. Its protein is CASSLDAYEQYF.

The V and J genes are TRBV3-1 and TRBJ2-3; TRBD2 is a possible D gene (6 bases). V dropped 0 bases and J dropped 6 bases, with 22 bases sitting between them. The CDR3 totals 18 residues. From germline, CDR1 is LGHDT and CDR2 YNNKEL (reference sequence). CDR3 bases: TGTGCCAGCAGCCAAGATCCGGGGGTCGGCTCTTCGTTGGATACGCAGTATTTT. Translating gives CASSQDPGVGSSLDTQYF.

The rearrangement uses TRBV5-4 and TRBJ2-1, with TRBD2 matching over 10 bases. The CDR3 sequence is 15 residues long. Germline V gene sequence: CDR1 SGHNT, CDR2 YYREEE (reference sequence). The ends lost 3 bases at V and 4 bases at J; junction bases unmatched: 4. CDR3 residues: CASSSRTSGYNEQFF. CDR3 bases: TGTGCCAGCAGCTCACGGACTAGCGGATACAATGAGCAGTTCTTC.

The chain links TRBV5-8 to TRBJ1-6, with 7 bases that match TRBD1. The J segment lost 7 bases and the V segment lost 3 bases, leaving 7 bases of the junction unmatched. CDR1 and CDR2 from the germline V gene are SGHTS and YDEGEE. This CDR3 is 15 amino acids long. The CDR3, as DNA: TGTGCCAGCAGCTGGATAGGGACAGCGAATTCACCCCTCCACTTT. Translating gives CASSWIGTANSPLHF.

The chain has TRBV7-2 and TRBJ1-1; D ambiguous. The CDR3 has 15 amino acids. Germline loops: CDR1 SGHTA, CDR2 FQGNSA. The V gene lost 5 bases and the J gene lost 1 base, with 14 bases spanning the gap. The CDR3 region has the DNA TGTGCCAGCAGCCAAGCGGCGACAACGAACACTGAAGCTTTCTTT. Amino acid sequence: CASSQAATTNTEAFF. Using reference TRBV7-2 and TRBJ1-1 for the parts outside the CDR3, the full variable domain is GAGVSQSPSNKVTEKGKDVELRCDPISGHTALYWYRQSLGQGLEFLIYFQGNSAPDKSGLPSDRFSAERTGGSVSTLTIQRTQQEDSAVYLCASSQAATTNTEAFFGQGTRLTVV.

The V and J genes are TRBV27 and TRBJ1-2; possibly TRBD1 for D (5 bases). The length of the CDR3 is 13 residues. Germline CDR1 is MNHEY and CDR2 is SMNVEV (reference sequence). The V and J ends lost 4 bases and 5 bases respectively, with 11 bases between them. CDR3 DNA sequence: TGTGCCAGCAGTTCGGGACTCATGTATGGCTACACCTTC. Protein product: CASSSGLMYGYTF.

The chain uses TRBV2 and TRBJ2-1; either TRBD1 or TRBD2 may fit D (5 bases each). The CDR3 totals 14 residues. V dropped 6 bases and J dropped 4 bases, with 13 bases sitting between them. Germline V lookup: CDR1 SNHLY, CDR2 FYNNEI. Here the CDR3 reads CASRAGTQYNEQFF. The CDR3 DNA is TGTGCCAGCAGGGCCGGGACCCAATACAATGAGCAGTTCTTC.

This chain connects TRBV29-1 to TRBJ2-1; possibly TRBD1 or TRBD2 for D (5 bases each). This CDR3 contains 12 residues. The V gene lost 6 bases and the J gene lost 7 bases, with 13 bases spanning the gap. In germline, CDR1 is SQVTM, CDR2 ANQGSEA. The CDR3 loop is CSVGPKGNEQFF. The CDR3 coding sequence is TGCAGCGTGGGACCAAAGGGGAATGAGCAGTTCTTC.

CDR3 in DNA: TGTGCCAGCAGTTTGGGACAGTTTACTGGGGCCAACGTCCTGACTTTC. It translates to CASSLGQFTGANVLTF. V is TRBV12-3 or TRBV12-4 and J is TRBJ2-6; 7 nucleotides line up with TRBD1. V lost 3 bases to trimming and J lost 2 bases; unmatched junction nucleotides: 4. The CDR3 contains 16 residues.

The chain joins TRBV29-1 to TRBJ1-2, with D tentatively TRBD1 (5 bases). The CDR3 has 11 residues. The germline CDR1 and CDR2 sequences are SQVTM and ANQGSEA. V was trimmed by 6 bases and J by 7 bases, leaving 12 bases between them. The CDR3 DNA reads TGCAGCGTGGAGTCAGGGCTTGGCTACACCTTC. This gives the protein CSVESGLGYTF.

This chain connects TRBV6-5 to TRBJ2-3; no firm D call. Per germline, CDR1 MNHEY and CDR2 SVGAGI. The CDR3 runs 19 residues. The germline V and J ends were trimmed by 4 bases and 4 bases, with 27 bases remaining between them. DNA for the CDR3: TGTGCCAGCAGTTCCCTCACCGAGGTTATGCTTCTTGATGCAGATACGCAGTATTTT. Translation gives CASSSLTEVMLLDADTQYF.

V and J are TRBV29-1 and TRBJ2-5, with 8 bases matching TRBD2. The CDR3 extends over 14 amino acids. Germline lookup yields CDR1 SQVTM and CDR2 ANQGSEA. V trimming: 4 bases; J trimming: 1 base; junction bases outside the gene matches: 5. CDR3 bases: TGCAGCGTTGGTCTTCTAGCGGGCCAAGAGACCCAGTACTTC. Translated, it gives CSVGLLAGQETQYF.

This clonotype came up a few times. The J gene is TRBJ2-5, the V gene TRBV6-5, with D perhaps TRBD1 (5 bases). The CDR3 has 12 amino acids. The ends were cut back, 5 bases at V and 4 bases at J, with 8 bases in the middle. CDR1 is MNHEY and CDR2 is SVGAGI in the germline V gene. DNA for the CDR3: TGTGCCAGCAGTCCAGGGCGAGAGACCCAGTACTTC. Amino acids: CASSPGRETQYF.